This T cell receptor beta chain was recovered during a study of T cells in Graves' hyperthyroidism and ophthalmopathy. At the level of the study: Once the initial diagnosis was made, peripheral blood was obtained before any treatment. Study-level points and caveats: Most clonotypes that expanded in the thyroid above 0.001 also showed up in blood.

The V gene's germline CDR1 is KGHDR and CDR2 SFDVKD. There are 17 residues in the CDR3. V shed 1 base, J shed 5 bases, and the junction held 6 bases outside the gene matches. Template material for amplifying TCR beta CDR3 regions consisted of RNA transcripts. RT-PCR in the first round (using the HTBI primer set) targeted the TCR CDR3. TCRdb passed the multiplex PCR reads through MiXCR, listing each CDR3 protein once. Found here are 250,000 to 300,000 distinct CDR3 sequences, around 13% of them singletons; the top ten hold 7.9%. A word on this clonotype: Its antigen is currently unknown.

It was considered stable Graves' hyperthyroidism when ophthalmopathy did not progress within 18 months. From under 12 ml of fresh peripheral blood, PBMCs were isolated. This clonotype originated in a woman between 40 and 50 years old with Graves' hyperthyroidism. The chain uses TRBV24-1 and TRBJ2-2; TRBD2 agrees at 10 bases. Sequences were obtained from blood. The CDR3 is CATSDFGKTSGTGELFF. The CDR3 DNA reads TGTGCCACCAGTGATTTTGGGAAGACTAGCGGGACCGGGGAGCTGTTTTTT.